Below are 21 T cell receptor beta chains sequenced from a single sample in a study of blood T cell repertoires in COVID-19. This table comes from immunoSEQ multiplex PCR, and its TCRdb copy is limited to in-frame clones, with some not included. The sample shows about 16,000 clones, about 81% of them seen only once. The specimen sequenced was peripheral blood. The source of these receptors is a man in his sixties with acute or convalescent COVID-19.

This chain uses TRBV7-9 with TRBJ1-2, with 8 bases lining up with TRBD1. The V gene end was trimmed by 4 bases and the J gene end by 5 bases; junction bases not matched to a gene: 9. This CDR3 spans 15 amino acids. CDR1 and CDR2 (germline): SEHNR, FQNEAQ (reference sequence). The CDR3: CASSSLGTGAYGYTF. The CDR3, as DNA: TGTGCCAGCAGCTCGCTAGGGACAGGAGCTTATGGCTACACCTTC.

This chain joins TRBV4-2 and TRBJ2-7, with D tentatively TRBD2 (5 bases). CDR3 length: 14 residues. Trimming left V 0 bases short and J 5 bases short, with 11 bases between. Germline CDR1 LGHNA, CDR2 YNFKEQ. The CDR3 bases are TGTGCCAGCAGCCAAGATAGGACTGACAACGAGCAGTACTTC. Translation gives CASSQDRTDNEQYF.

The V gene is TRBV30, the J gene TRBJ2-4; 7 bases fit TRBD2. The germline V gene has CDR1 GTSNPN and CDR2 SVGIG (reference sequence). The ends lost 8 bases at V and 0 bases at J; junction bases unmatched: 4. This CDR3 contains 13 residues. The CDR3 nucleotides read TGTGCCCGAAGCGGGGTAGCCAAAAACATTCAGTACTTC. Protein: CARSGVAKNIQYF.

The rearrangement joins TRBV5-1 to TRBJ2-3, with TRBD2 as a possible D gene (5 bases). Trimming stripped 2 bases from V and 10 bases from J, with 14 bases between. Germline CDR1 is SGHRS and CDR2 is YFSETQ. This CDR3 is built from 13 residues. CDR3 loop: CASSLREGPPQYF. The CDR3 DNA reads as TGCGCCAGCAGCTTACGTGAGGGCCCTCCGCAGTATTTT.

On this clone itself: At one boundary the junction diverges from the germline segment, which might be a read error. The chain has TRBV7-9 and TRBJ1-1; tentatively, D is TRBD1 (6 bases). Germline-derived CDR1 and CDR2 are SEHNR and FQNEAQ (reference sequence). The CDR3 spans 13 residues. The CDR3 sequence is CASSLAGEGEAFF. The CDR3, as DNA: TGTGCCAGCAGCCTAGCAGGGGAGGGTGAAGCTTTCTTT.

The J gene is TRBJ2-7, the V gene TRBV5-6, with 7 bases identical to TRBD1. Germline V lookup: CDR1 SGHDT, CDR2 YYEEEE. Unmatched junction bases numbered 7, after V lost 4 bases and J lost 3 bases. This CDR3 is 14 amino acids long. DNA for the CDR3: TGTGCCAGCAGCGCCGCGACAGGGAGCTACGAGCAGTACTTC. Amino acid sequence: CASSAATGSYEQYF.

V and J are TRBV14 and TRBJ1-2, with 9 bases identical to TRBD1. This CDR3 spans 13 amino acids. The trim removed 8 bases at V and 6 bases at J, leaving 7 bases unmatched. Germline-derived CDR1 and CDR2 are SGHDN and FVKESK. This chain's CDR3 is CASGDREYDGYTF. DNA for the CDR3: TGTGCCAGCGGGGACAGGGAATATGATGGCTACACCTTC.

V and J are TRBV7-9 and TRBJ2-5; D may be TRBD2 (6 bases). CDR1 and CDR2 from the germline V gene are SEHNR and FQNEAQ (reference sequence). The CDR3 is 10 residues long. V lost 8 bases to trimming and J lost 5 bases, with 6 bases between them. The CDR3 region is CASGGETQYF. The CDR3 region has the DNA TGTGCCAGCGGGGGGGAGACCCAGTACTTC.

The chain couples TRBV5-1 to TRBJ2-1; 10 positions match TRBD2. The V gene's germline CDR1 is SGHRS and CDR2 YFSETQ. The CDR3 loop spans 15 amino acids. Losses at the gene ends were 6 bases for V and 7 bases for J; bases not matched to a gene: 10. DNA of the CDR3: TGCGCCAGCACCTATCTAGCGGGGGAAGTAAATGAGCAGTTCTTC. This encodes CASTYLAGEVNEQFF.

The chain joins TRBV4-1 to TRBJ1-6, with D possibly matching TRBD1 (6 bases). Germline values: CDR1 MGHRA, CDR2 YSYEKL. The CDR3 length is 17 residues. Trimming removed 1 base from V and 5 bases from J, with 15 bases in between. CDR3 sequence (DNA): TGCGCCAGCAGCCAAGTCGGGGGGCGCGCGGATAATTCACCCCTCCACTTT. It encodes CASSQVGGRADNSPLHF.

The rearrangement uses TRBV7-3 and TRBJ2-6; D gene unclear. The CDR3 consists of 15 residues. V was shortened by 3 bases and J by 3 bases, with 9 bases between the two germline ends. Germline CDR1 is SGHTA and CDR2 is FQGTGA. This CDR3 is CASSFDRDGANVLTF. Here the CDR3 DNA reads TGTGCCAGCAGCTTCGATCGAGATGGGGCCAACGTCCTGACTTTC.

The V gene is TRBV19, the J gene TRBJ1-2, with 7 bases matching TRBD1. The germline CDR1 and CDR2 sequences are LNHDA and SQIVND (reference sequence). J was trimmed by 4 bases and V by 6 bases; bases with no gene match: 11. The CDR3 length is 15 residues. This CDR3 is CASSPGGTDVYGYTF. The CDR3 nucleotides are TGTGCCAGTAGCCCAGGAGGGACAGACGTCTATGGCTACACCTTC.

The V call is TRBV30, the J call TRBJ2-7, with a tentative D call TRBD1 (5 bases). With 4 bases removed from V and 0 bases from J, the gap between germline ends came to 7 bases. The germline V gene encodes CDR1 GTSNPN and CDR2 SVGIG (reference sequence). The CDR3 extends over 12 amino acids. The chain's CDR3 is CAWMTDSYEQYF. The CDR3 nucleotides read TGTGCCTGGATGACAGACTCCTACGAGCAGTACTTC.

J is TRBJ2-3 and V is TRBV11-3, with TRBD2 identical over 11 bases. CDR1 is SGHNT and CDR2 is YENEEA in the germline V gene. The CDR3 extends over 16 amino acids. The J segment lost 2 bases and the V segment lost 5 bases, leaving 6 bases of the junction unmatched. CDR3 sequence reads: CASSTTSGVFTDTQYF. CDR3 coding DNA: TGTGCCAGCAGCACGACTAGCGGGGTGTTCACAGATACGCAGTATTTT.

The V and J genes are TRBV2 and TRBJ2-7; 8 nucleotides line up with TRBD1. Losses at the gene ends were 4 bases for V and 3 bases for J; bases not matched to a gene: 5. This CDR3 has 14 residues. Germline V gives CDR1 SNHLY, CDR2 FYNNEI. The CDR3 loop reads CASSGKQGVYEQYF. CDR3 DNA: TGTGCCAGCAGTGGAAAACAGGGGGTCTACGAGCAGTACTTC.

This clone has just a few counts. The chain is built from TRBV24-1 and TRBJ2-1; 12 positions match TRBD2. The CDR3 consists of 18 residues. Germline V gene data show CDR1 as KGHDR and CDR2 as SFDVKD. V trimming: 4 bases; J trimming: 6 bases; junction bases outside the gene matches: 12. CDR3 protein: CATSDEGPSGGAGNEQFF. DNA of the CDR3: TGTGCCACCAGTGACGAAGGGCCTAGCGGGGGGGCCGGCAATGAGCAGTTCTTC.

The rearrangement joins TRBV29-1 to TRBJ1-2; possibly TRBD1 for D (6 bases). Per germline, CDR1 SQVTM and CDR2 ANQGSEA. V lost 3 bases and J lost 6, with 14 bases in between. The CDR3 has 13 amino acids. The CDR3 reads CSVDSGARNGYTF. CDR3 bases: TGCAGCGTTGATTCAGGGGCACGTAATGGCTACACCTTC.

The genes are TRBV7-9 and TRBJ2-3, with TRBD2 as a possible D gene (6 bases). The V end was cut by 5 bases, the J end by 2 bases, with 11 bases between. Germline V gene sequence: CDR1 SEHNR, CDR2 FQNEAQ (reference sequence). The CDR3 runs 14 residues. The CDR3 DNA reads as TGTGCCAGCAGCGGAGGGGTATCCACAGATACGCAGTATTTT. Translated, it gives CASSGGVSTDTQYF. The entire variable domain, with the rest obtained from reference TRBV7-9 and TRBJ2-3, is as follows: DTGVSQNPRHKITKRGQNVTFRCDPISEHNRLYWYRQTLGQGPEFLTYFQNEAQLEKSRLLSDRFSAERPKGSFSTLEIQRTEQGDSAMYLCASSGGVSTDTQYFGPGTRLTVL.

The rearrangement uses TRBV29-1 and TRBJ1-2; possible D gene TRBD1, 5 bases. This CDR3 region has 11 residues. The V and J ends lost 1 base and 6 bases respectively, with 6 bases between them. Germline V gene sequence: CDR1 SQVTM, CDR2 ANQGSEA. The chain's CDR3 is CSVEGQNGYTF. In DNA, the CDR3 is TGCAGCGTTGAAGGACAGAATGGCTACACCTTC.

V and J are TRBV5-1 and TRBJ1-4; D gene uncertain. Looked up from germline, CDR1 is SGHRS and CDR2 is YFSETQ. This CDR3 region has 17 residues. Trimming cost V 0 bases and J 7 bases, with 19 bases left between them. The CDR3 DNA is TGCGCCAGCAGCTTGGCGGTGATGGGTGCAGGTGGTGAAAAACTGTTTTTT. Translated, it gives CASSLAVMGAGGEKLFF.

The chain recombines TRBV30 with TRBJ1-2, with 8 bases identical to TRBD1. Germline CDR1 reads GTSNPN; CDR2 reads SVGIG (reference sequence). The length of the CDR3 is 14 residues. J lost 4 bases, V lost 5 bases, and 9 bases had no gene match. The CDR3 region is CAWENGQGSYGYTF. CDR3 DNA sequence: TGTGCCTGGGAGAATGGACAGGGCTCCTATGGCTACACCTTC.